The T cell receptor (beta chain) described here comes from a study of blood T cell repertoires in COVID-19. For the study at large: Spain, Italy and the United States supplied samples that represented acute and convalescent COVID-19. From T cells, B-cell-depleted T cells, or PBMCs came the material, which was cDNA or gDNA.

V was clipped by 4 bases and J by 5 bases, with 20 bases between them. Germline loops: CDR1 GTSNPN, CDR2 SVGIG (reference sequence). This CDR3 has 15 residues. Libraries were prepared by immunoSEQ multiplex PCR; TCRdb keeps only in-frame clonotypes and omits some of them. There are about 260,000 clones in the sample; approximately 86% occur only once, and roughly 5.6% lies in the top ten. The chain is built from TRBV30 and TRBJ1-2, with D perhaps TRBD1 (6 bases). Source material: peripheral blood. This clonotype was obtained from a woman in her sixties or seventies with COVID-19, enrolled during active disease. The CDR3 here is CAWKYPGGAGYGYTF. The CDR3 DNA reads as TGTGCCTGGAAGTACCCGGGGGGGGCGGGGTATGGCTACACCTTC. The complete variable domain, with remaining parts taken from reference TRBV30 and TRBJ1-2, reads SQTIHQWPATLVQPVGSPLSLECTVEGTSNPNLYWYRQAAGRGLQLLFYSVGIGQISSEVPQNLSASRPQDRQFILSSKKLLLSDSGFYLCAWKYPGGAGYGYTFGSGTRLTVV.